This T cell receptor (beta chain) was retrieved from a study of T cell repertoires in cytomegalovirus infection. TCRdb reprocessed the reads via MiXCR and lists one record per CDR3 protein. This sample has approximately 290,000 distinct CDR3 sequences, with roughly 26% found just once. Sample: PBMCs. This TCR derives from a human donor in good health (CMV status not recorded). Some clones in this sample may be carry-over from other donors' samples.

The CDR3 here is CASSPFGLARVDEQYF. CDR3 DNA: TGTGCCAGCAGCCCCTTCGGACTAGCTCGGGTCGACGAGCAGTACTTC. The genes are TRBV14 and TRBJ2-7, with TRBD2 matching over 8 bases. There are 16 residues in the CDR3. Germline V lookup: CDR1 SGHDN, CDR2 FVKESK. The V and J ends lost 4 bases and 5 bases, in that order; junction bases with no gene match: 13.